Sequencing of this TCR beta chain was carried out in a study of blood T cell repertoires in COVID-19 (dated by TCRdb to 2018 to 2020). For the study in its entirety: Samples covering the acute and convalescent phases of COVID-19 were provided by collaborators in the United States, Italy and Spain. The prospective study material was composed of cDNA or gDNA derived from T cells, B-cell-depleted T cells, or PBMCs. Deeply sampled blood TCRbeta repertoires from subjects exposed to, actively infected with, or recovered from COVID-19 were included in the dataset. The repertoires were released in a freely available public database meant as a resource for research on the immune response to SARS-CoV-2. The samples were drawn from the first 160 participants of the ongoing ImmuneRACE study and from some 1,300 subjects provided by 6 global collaborators. The sample metadata nearly always contained a de-identified subject ID, COVID-19 status, age in years and sex. Where available, HLA class I and class II types were taken from metadata supplied by the sample provider and were not determined by assay-based typing. Beyond this particular receptor, the publication reports: The amount of clinical and demographic metadata varied by source and participant and was provided uncurated.

Points on this clone: What this receptor recognizes is not known. No much larger clone exists at a distance of one base, and base qualities are not known.

Participants in the prospective study were aged roughly 18 to 89 years, lived in some 24 United States geographic areas, and enrolled through a virtual design. Cohort assignment in the prospective study relied on participant-reported clinical history from a screening survey and a study questionnaire. Recovered participants in ImmuneRACE Cohort 3 were defined as having two consecutive negative NP/OP PCR tests, clearance from a healthcare professional, or resolution of symptoms. In the prospective study, whole blood, serum and a nasopharyngeal or oropharyngeal swab were collected from each participant by mobile phlebotomists. Over an approximately 2-month period, participants in the prospective study had the option of providing additional blood draws and questionnaires. Before DNA extraction, blood samples from the prospective study were shipped at room temperature or frozen. TCRbeta CDR3 regions were amplified from genomic DNA by means of the immunoSEQ Assay, a bias-controlled multiplex PCR. The source study handled its data this way. Nucleated cell counts per sample were estimated from amplification of reference gene primers within the assay. To quantify the absolute abundance of each unique TCRbeta CDR3 rearrangement, sequence reads were collapsed and filtered. For each sample, productive Simpson clonality was calculated by taking the square root of Simpson's diversity index across productive rearrangements. The table comes from immuneACCESS by way of TCRdb, which keeps in-frame sequences with V and J called. Part of the clones is missing from these tables; in studies checked, under half for an unresolved V gene and the rest for unknown reasons. V, J and clone size reflect that table, while D and trimming were determined from the DNA. The sample table lists some 140,000 clones, 83% of them with a count of one. Over 15% of the sample goes to the ten largest clones.

Trimming accounts for 7 bases at V and 3 bases at J, while the number of junction bases matched to no gene is 3. Via the germline V gene, CDR1 is KGHDR and CDR2 SFDVKD. Taken from cysteine to phenylalanine, the CDR3 has 14 residues. Only the CDR3 region is kept as DNA, spanning 42 bases read in frame from base 1. This clonotype originated in a man under 40 who had recovered from COVID-19. Sequencing was done on a sample of PBMCs or T cells enriched from blood (not recorded which). This chain joins TRBV24-1 to TRBJ2-5; TRBD2 fits 11 bases in the junction. The CDR3 region: CATSATSGEETQYF. The nucleotide sequence is given as TGTGCCACCAGCGCGACTAGCGGGGAAGAGACCCAGTACTTC.